These 23 T cell receptor beta chains were sequenced from one sample in a study of neurological immune-mediated disorders. Each CDR3 protein gets one entry after TCRdb re-called the 5' RACE reads with MiXCR. This repertoire shows 30,000 or so distinct CDR3 sequences, more than 14% found once; its top ten account for 25% to 30%. The sequenced sample was PBMCs. Source of these receptors: a man between 65 and 79 years old in good health.

The rearrangement joins TRBV6-2 or TRBV6-3 to TRBJ2-5, with 9 bases that match TRBD2. The CDR3 is 15 residues long. From germline, CDR1 is MNHEY and CDR2 SVGEGT. V shed 0 bases and J 5 bases; nucleotides not matched to a gene: 4. The CDR3 region has the DNA TGTGCCAGCAGTTACTCGCTAGCGGGGAGTGAGACCCAGTACTTC. Translating gives CASSYSLAGSETQYF.

The chain recombines TRBV19 with TRBJ1-6, with D possibly TRBD1 on 6 matching bases. Germline V CDR1 and CDR2: LNHDA, SQIVND (reference sequence). The length of the CDR3 is 14 residues. V was trimmed by 6 bases and J by 7 bases, leaving 13 bases between them. This CDR3 is CASSPGTQNSPLHF. The CDR3 DNA sequence: TGTGCCAGTAGCCCCGGGACACAGAATTCACCCCTCCACTTT. The full variable domain, rest sourced from reference TRBV19 and TRBJ1-6, is DGGITQSPKYLFRKEGQNVTLSCEQNLNHDAMYWYRQDPGQGLRLIYYSQIVNDFQKGDIAEGYSVSREKKESFPLTVTSAQKNPTAFYLCASSPGTQNSPLHFGNGTRLTVT.

This clonotype came up many times. The chain uses TRBV7-3 and TRBJ2-2, with D perhaps TRBD2 (6 bases). The germline gives CDR1 SGHTA, CDR2 FQGTGA. Trimming removed 2 bases from V and 4 bases from J, with 11 bases in between. The CDR3 is 15 residues long. As DNA, the CDR3 is TGTGCCAGCAGCTTAGGACTCGGGGGCACCGGGGAGCTGTTTTTT. It encodes CASSLGLGGTGELFF.

There are many counts of this clonotype. The rearrangement joins TRBV7-7 to TRBJ2-2, with 13 nucleotides matching TRBD2. The trim removed 5 bases at V and 2 bases at J, leaving 5 bases unmatched. The CDR3 has 17 residues. Germline loops: CDR1 SSHAT, CDR2 FNYEAQ (reference sequence). The CDR3 is CASSQLAGGPNTGELFF. In DNA form, the CDR3 reads TGTGCCAGCAGCCAACTAGCGGGGGGGCCCAACACCGGGGAGCTGTTTTTT. Complete variable domain (other parts from reference TRBV7-7 and TRBJ2-2): GAGVSQSPRYKVTKRGQDVTLRCDPISSHATLYWYQQALGQGPEFLTYFNYEAQPDKSGLPSDRFSAERPEGSISTLTIQRTEQRDSAMYRCASSQLAGGPNTGELFFGEGSRLTVL.

The genes are TRBV12-3 or TRBV12-4 and TRBJ2-7, with 7 bases fitting TRBD1. CDR3 length equals 13 residues. V gave up 2 bases and J gave up 4 bases; unmatched junction bases: 2. CDR3 in DNA: TGTGCCAGCAGTTTATCAGGGGGATACGAGCAGTACTTC. It translates to CASSLSGGYEQYF.

In its sample, this clonotype was seen many times. This rearrangement joins TRBV28 to TRBJ2-7; D remains unclear. With 7 bases removed from V and 0 bases from J, the gap between germline ends came to 16 bases. CDR1 and CDR2 from the germline V gene are MDHEN and SYDVKM. The CDR3 length is 15 residues. In nucleotides, the CDR3 is TGTGCCAGCACGACAACCTCCCTGAGCTCCTACGAGCAGTACTTC. Translation: CASTTTSLSSYEQYF.

This clonotype was counted a few times. This rearrangement joins TRBV7-2 to TRBJ2-1; maybe TRBD2 (7 bases). Trimming left V 3 bases short and J 2 bases short, with 14 bases between. The CDR3 consists of 16 residues. Germline CDR1 and CDR2: SGHTA and FQGNSA. As DNA, the CDR3 is TGTGCCAGCAGCTTTGATGGGCGGGGGCCCTACAATGAGCAGTTCTTC. Translation: CASSFDGRGPYNEQFF. Drawing the rest from reference TRBV7-2 and TRBJ2-1, the complete variable domain is GAGVSQSPSNKVTEKGKDVELRCDPISGHTALYWYRQSLGQGLEFLIYFQGNSAPDKSGLPSDRFSAERTGGSVSTLTIQRTQQEDSAVYLCASSFDGRGPYNEQFFGPGTRLTVL.

By frequency in the sample, this clonotype is medium-sized. The chain carries TRBV7-2 and TRBJ2-7, with D perhaps matching TRBD2 (5 bases). Germline loops: CDR1 SGHTA, CDR2 FQGNSA. V was shortened by 5 bases and J by 4 bases, with 12 bases between the two germline ends. CDR3 length equals 13 residues. CDR3 region: CASSAHRRYEQYF. CDR3 coding DNA: TGTGCCAGCAGCGCTCACCGGAGGTACGAGCAGTACTTC. The variable domain in full, completed from reference TRBV7-2 and TRBJ2-7, reads GAGVSQSPSNKVTEKGKDVELRCDPISGHTALYWYRQSLGQGLEFLIYFQGNSAPDKSGLPSDRFSAERTGGSVSTLTIQRTQQEDSAVYLCASSAHRRYEQYFGPGTRLTVT.

This clonotype was found many times. This chain links TRBV5-1 with TRBJ2-7; D gene ambiguous. Germline V gene sequence: CDR1 SGHRS, CDR2 YFSETQ. V was cut by 0 bases and J by 5 bases, with 9 bases left in between. This CDR3 is built from 13 residues. The chain's CDR3 is CASSLVGSNEQYF. In DNA form, the CDR3 reads TGCGCCAGCAGCTTGGTGGGGTCCAACGAGCAGTACTTC.

This clonotype was observed a few times. The rearrangement links TRBV2 to TRBJ1-1; TRBD1 might be the D (5 bases). V was clipped by 11 bases and J by 3 bases, with 13 bases between them. This CDR3 is 12 amino acids long. The germline V gene has CDR1 SNHLY and CDR2 FYNNEI. CDR3 in DNA: TGTGCCCCTCGGGACCTGTACACTGAAGCTTTCTTT. Translation gives CAPRDLYTEAFF.

This clonotype was detected many times. The V call is TRBV12-3 or TRBV12-4, the J call TRBJ2-5, with 8 bases matching TRBD1. CDR3 size: 14 residues. The J segment lost 0 bases and the V segment lost 6 bases, leaving 3 bases of the junction unmatched. The CDR3 sequence is CASSWDRYQETQYF. CDR3 nucleotides: TGTGCCAGCAGCTGGGACAGGTACCAAGAGACCCAGTACTTC.

The sample holds many counts of this clonotype. The gene calls are TRBV29-1 and TRBJ1-1; 8 bases fit TRBD1. This CDR3 has 13 residues. V shed 8 bases and J 2 bases; nucleotides not matched to a gene: 7. Germline CDR1 SQVTM, CDR2 ANQGSEA. In DNA, the CDR3 is TGCAGCTCGCGACAGGGGCGCAACACTGAAGCTTTCTTT. It codes for CSSRQGRNTEAFF.

This clonotype has a count of ten or more. The chain employs TRBV5-1 and TRBJ2-3, with D possibly matching TRBD2 (6 bases). This CDR3 is 14 amino acids long. The V end lost 3 bases, the J end lost 6 bases, and 14 bases lay between the germline ends. Germline lookup yields CDR1 SGHRS and CDR2 YFSETQ. The CDR3 sequence is CASSSGGAEDTQYF. CDR3 coding DNA: TGCGCCAGCAGCTCAGGCGGGGCTGAGGATACGCAGTATTTT.

This clonotype was detected many times. This sequence joins TRBV20-1 and TRBJ1-5, with D unresolved. V dropped 3 bases and J dropped 4 bases, with 7 bases sitting between them. Germline CDR1 DFQATT, CDR2 SNEGSKA (reference sequence). The CDR3 runs 12 residues. CDR3 protein: CSASKENQPQHF. The CDR3 DNA follows: TGCAGTGCTAGTAAGGAAAATCAGCCCCAGCATTTT.

The table lists this clonotype with many counts. The J gene is TRBJ2-1, the V gene TRBV11-2; D gene uncertain. The CDR3 is made up of 13 amino acids. V lost 3 bases and J lost 7, with 10 bases in between. The germline CDR1 and CDR2 sequences are SGHAT and FQNNGV. CDR3 sequence (DNA): TGTGCCAGCAGCTTTCTAGTGGTGAATGAGCAGTTCTTC. Translated, it gives CASSFLVVNEQFF.

Of note for this clonotype: At one of its ends the junction is not consistent with the germline gene, which may arise from a read error. The rearrangement links TRBV10-2 to TRBJ2-7; TRBD1 matches 8 bases. CDR3 length equals 14 residues. CDR1 is WSHSY and CDR2 is SAAADI in the germline V gene. The CDR3 DNA is TGCGCAGACCAACGCAGGGGGCGAGTAAACGAGCAGTACTTT. Its protein product is CADQRRGRVNEQYF.

As for this clonotype: A much larger clone lies a single base off, so this may be a read error. The V gene is TRBV29-1, the J gene TRBJ2-1; D gene ambiguous. This CDR3 contains 12 residues. Germline V gene data show CDR1 as SQVTM and CDR2 as ANQGSEA. V lost 5 bases, J lost 9 bases, and 14 bases lay in between. CDR3: CSVIPVFGEQFF. DNA for the CDR3: TGCAGCGTTATCCCCGTCTTTGGTGAGCAGTTCTTC.

On this clonotype: One junction end does not reproduce the germline sequence, and a read error may be involved. The chain recombines TRBV4-3 with TRBJ2-7, with D possibly being TRBD2 (6 bases). This CDR3 has 13 residues. Germline V gives CDR1 LGHNA, CDR2 YSLEER. CDR3 nucleotide sequence: TGCGCCAGTAGCCAACTGACTGGGAGGGAGCAGTACTTC. It specifies CASSQLTGREQYF.

This clonotype was seen a handful of times. This rearrangement joins TRBV28 to TRBJ2-2; D is tentatively TRBD1 or TRBD2 (6 bases each). The V and J ends lost 5 bases and 6 bases respectively, with 19 bases between them. The CDR3 sequence is 16 residues long. CDR1 is MDHEN and CDR2 is SYDVKM in the germline V gene. CDR3 protein: CASSPPGTWRAGELFF. DNA of the CDR3: TGTGCCAGCAGTCCTCCTGGGACATGGAGGGCCGGGGAGCTGTTTTTT. Variable domain in full (rest from reference TRBV28 and TRBJ2-2): DVKVTQSSRYLVKRTGEKVFLECVQDMDHENMFWYRQDPGLGLRLIYFSYDVKMKEKGDIPEGYSVSREKKERFSLILESASTNQTSMYLCASSPPGTWRAGELFFGEGSRLTVL.

This clonotype was found a few times. This chain links TRBV6-5 with TRBJ1-4; 8 nucleotides align to TRBD1. Looked up from germline, CDR1 is MNHEY and CDR2 is SVGAGI. Trimming removed 5 bases from V and 3 bases from J; junction bases left unmatched: 17. CDR3 length: 19 residues. The CDR3 nucleotides are TGTGCCAGCAGTACTCGACAGGGGACGAAGAGGGGGTCTAATGAAAAACTGTTTTTT. This encodes CASSTRQGTKRGSNEKLFF.

The table lists this clonotype with many counts. This chain joins TRBV11-2 and TRBJ1-2, with 9 nucleotides matching TRBD1. Trimming cost V 4 bases and J 3 bases; bases outside gene matches: 12. The CDR3 has 17 amino acids. Germline V gene data show CDR1 as SGHAT and CDR2 as FQNNGV. The CDR3 coding sequence is TGTGCCAGCAGCTCAGATCTGGGGACAGGGAGAGACTATGGCTACACCTTC. Its protein is CASSSDLGTGRDYGYTF.

Ten or more counts support this clonotype. The V call is TRBV10-2, the J call TRBJ2-2, with a possible D match to TRBD1 (5 bases). This CDR3 has 14 amino acids. Between the trimmed V and J ends, which lost 9 bases and 7 bases, there was a span of 18 bases. Per germline, CDR1 WSHSY and CDR2 SAAADI. The CDR3 reads CASRQAGFGGELFF. The CDR3, as DNA: TGCGCCAGTCGTCAGGCAGGGTTTGGCGGGGAGCTGTTTTTT.

This clonotype was detected many times. The chain employs TRBV28 and TRBJ1-4; D uncertain. The CDR3 totals 13 residues. The germline gives CDR1 MDHEN, CDR2 SYDVKM. Trimming stripped 10 bases from V and 4 bases from J, with 13 bases between. The DNA for the CDR3 is TGTGCCACTACGGCAGAACTTAATGAAAAACTGTTTTTT. The encoded protein is CATTAELNEKLFF. The full variable domain, rest sourced from reference TRBV28 and TRBJ1-4, is DVKVTQSSRYLVKRTGEKVFLECVQDMDHENMFWYRQDPGLGLRLIYFSYDVKMKEKGDIPEGYSVSREKKERFSLILESASTNQTSMYLCATTAELNEKLFFGSGTQLSVL.